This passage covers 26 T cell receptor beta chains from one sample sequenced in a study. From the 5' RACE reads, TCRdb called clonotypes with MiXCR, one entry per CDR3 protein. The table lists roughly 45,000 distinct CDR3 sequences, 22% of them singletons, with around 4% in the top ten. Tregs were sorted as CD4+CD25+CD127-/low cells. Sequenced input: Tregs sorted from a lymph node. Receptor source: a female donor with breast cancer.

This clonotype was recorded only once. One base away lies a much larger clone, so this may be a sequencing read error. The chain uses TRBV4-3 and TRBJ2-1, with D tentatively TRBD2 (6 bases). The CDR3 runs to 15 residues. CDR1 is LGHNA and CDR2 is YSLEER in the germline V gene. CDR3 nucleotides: TGCGCCAGCAACCAAGTGTGGGAGGCTTACAATGAGCAGTTCTTC. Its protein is CASNQVWEAYNEQFF.

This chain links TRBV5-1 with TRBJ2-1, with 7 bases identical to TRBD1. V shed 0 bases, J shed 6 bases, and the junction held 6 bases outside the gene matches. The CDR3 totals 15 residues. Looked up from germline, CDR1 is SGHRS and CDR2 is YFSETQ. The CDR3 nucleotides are TGCGCCAGCAGCTTGGCACAGGGGTGGGCCAATGAGCAGTTCTTC. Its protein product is CASSLAQGWANEQFF.

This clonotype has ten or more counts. CDR3 amino acids: CASISGGREQYF. The CDR3 nucleotides are TGTGCCAGCATATCAGGCGGGCGAGAGCAGTACTTC. The chain combines TRBV6-5 with TRBJ2-7, with a possible D match to TRBD2 (5 bases). The V end was cut by 7 bases, the J end by 7 bases, with 14 bases between. From germline, CDR1 is MNHEY and CDR2 SVGAGI. There are 12 residues in the CDR3.

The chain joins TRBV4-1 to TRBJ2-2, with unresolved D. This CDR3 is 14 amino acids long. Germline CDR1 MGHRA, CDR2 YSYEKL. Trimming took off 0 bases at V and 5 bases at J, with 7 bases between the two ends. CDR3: CASSQDKETGELFF. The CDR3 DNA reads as TGCGCCAGCAGCCAAGATAAGGAGACCGGGGAGCTGTTTTTT.

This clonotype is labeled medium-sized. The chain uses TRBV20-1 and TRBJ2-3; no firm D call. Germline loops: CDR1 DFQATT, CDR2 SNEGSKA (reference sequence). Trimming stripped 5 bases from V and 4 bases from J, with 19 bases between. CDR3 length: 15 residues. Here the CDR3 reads CSAPTRLTGADTQYF. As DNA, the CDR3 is TGCAGTGCTCCGACTCGGTTGACTGGGGCAGATACGCAGTATTTT.

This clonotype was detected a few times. DNA for the CDR3: TGTGCCAGCAGGAGCGTTTCATACCAAGAGACCCAGTACTTC. Its protein product is CASRSVSYQETQYF. The gene calls are TRBV2 and TRBJ2-5; D is unresolved. The CDR3 totals 14 residues. Germline assignment: CDR1 SNHLY and CDR2 FYNNEI. V was clipped by 6 bases and J by 0 bases, with 11 bases between them.

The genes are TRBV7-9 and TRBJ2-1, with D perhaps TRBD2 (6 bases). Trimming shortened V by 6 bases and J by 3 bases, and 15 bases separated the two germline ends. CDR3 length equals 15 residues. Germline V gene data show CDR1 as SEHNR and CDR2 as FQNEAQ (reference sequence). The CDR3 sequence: CASSELRGGYNEQFF. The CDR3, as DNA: TGTGCCAGCAGTGAACTGAGGGGAGGCTACAATGAGCAGTTCTTC.

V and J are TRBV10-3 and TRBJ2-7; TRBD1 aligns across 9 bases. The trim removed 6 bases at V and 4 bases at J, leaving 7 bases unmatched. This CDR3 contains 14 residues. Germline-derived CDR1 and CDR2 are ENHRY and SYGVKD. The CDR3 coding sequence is TGTGCCATCAGGGGACAGGGAGTACCATACGAGCAGTACTTC. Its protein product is CAIRGQGVPYEQYF.

CDR3 nucleotide sequence: TGTGCCAGCAGTGAAGTAGCGGGAGGCTCAGCAGGGGAGCTGTTTTTT. Translating gives CASSEVAGGSAGELFF. The V and J genes are TRBV6-1 and TRBJ2-2; 10 bases map to TRBD2. The germline CDR1 and CDR2 sequences are MNHNS and SASEGT. The CDR3 consists of 16 residues. With 1 base clipped from V and 8 bases from J, the junction kept 7 bases outside the gene matches.

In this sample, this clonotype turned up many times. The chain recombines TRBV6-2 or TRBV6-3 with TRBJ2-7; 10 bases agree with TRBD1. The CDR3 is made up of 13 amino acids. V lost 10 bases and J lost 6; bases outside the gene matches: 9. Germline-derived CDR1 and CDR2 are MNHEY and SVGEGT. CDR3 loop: CAIAPGQGTEQYF. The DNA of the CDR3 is TGTGCCATCGCCCCGGGACAGGGGACCGAGCAGTACTTC.

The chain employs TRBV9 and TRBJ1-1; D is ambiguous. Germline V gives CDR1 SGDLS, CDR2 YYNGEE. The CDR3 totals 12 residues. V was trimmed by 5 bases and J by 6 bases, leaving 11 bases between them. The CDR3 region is CASSGQDSEAFF. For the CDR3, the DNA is TGTGCCAGCAGTGGGCAGGACTCTGAAGCTTTCTTT.

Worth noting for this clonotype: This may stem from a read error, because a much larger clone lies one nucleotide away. The CDR3 coding sequence is TGCGCCAGCAGCACCCGGGACGGACTCACCAATGAGCAGTTCTTC. It specifies CASSTRDGLTNEQFF. The chain joins TRBV4-1 to TRBJ2-1; D is tentatively TRBD1 or TRBD2 (5 bases each). Germline CDR1 and CDR2: MGHRA and YSYEKL. The CDR3 spans 15 residues. The V end lost 5 bases, the J end lost 6 bases, and 17 bases lay between the germline ends.

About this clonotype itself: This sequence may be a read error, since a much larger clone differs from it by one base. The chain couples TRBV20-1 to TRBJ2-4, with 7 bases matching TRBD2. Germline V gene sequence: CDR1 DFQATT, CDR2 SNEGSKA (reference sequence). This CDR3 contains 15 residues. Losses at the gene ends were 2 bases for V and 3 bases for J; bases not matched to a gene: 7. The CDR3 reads CSARPASGLKNIQYF. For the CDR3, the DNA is TGCAGTGCTAGACCGGCTAGCGGCCTCAAAAACATTCAGTACTTC.

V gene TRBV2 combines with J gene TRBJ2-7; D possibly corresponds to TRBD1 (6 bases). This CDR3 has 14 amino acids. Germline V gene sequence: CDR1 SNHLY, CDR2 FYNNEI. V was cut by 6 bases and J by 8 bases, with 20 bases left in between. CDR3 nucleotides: TGTGCCAGCAGGGGGTCGGGGACACAATACAAGCAGTACTTC. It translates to CASRGSGTQYKQYF.

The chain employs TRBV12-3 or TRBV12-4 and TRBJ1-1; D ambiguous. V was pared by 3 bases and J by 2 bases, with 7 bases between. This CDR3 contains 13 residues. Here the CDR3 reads CASSFLVNTEAFF. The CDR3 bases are TGTGCCAGCAGTTTTCTGGTAAACACTGAAGCTTTCTTT.

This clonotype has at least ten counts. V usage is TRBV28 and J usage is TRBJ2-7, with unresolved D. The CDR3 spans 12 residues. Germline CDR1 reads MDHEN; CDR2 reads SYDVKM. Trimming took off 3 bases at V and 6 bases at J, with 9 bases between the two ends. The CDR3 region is CASSFGVREQYF. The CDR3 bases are TGTGCCAGCAGTTTTGGGGTACGCGAGCAGTACTTC.

CDR3 sequence reads: CASSWTGDTEAFF. Written as DNA, the CDR3 is TGCGCCAGCAGCTGGACGGGGGACACTGAAGCTTTCTTT. The chain couples TRBV5-1 to TRBJ1-1, with D perhaps TRBD1 (5 bases). This CDR3 region has 13 residues. Germline CDR1 and CDR2: SGHRS and YFSETQ. Trimming cost V 3 bases and J 3 bases, with 9 bases left between them.

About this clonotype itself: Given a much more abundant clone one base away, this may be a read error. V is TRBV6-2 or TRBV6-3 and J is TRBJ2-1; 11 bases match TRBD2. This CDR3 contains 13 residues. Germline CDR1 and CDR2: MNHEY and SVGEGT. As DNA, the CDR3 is TGTGCCAGCACCCTAGCGGGAGGCAATGAGCAGTCCTTC. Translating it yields CASTLAGGNEQSF.

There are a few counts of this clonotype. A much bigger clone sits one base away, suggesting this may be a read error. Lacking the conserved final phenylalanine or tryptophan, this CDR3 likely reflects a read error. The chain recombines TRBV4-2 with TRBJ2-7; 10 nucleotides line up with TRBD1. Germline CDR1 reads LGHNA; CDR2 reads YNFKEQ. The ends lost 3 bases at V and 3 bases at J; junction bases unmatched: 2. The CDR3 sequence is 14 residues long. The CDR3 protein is CASSQTGGLYEQYL. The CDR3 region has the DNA TGTGCCAGCAGCCAGACAGGGGGCCTCTACGAGCAGTACCTC.

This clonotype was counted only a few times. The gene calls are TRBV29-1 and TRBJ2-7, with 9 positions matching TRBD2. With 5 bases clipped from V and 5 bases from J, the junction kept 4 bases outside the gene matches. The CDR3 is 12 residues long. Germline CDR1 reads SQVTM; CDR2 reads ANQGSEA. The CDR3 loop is CSVFLAGHEQYF. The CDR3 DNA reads TGCAGCGTTTTTCTAGCGGGGCACGAGCAGTACTTC.

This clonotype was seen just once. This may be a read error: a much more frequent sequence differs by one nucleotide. The CDR3: CASSPVRNGAYF. The CDR3 nucleotides are TGTGCCAGCAGTCCTGTGAGAAACGGAGCTTACTTT. This chain connects TRBV6-6 to TRBJ1-1, with D uncertain. The CDR3 covers 12 residues. Germline V gene data show CDR1 as MNHNY and CDR2 as SVGAGI (reference sequence).

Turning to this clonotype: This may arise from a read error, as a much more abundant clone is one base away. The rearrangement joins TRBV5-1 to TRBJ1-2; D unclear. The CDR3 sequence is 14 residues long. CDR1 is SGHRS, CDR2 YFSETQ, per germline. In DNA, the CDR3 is TGCGCCAGCAGCTTTGACCTCTCTAGCTATAGCTACACCTTC. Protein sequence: CASSFDLSSYSYTF.

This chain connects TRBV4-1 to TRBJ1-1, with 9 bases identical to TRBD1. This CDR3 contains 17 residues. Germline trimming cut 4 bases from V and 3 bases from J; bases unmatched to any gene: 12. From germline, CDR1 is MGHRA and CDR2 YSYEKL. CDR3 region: CASSRVGQGLSDTEAFF. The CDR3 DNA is TGCGCCAGCAGCCGCGTCGGACAGGGGTTGTCGGACACTGAAGCTTTCTTT.

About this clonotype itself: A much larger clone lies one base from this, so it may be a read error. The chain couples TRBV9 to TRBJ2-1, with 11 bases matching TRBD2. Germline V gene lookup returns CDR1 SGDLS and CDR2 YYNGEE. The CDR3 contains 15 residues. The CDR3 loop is CTSSVIAGGYNEQFF. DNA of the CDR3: TGTACCAGCAGCGTAATAGCGGGAGGGTACAATGAGCAGTTCTTC.

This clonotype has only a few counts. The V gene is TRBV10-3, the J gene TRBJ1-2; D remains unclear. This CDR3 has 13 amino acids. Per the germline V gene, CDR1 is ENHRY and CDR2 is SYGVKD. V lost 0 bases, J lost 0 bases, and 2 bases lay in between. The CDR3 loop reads CAISESANYGYTF. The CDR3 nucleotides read TGTGCCATCAGTGAGTCAGCTAACTATGGCTACACCTTC.

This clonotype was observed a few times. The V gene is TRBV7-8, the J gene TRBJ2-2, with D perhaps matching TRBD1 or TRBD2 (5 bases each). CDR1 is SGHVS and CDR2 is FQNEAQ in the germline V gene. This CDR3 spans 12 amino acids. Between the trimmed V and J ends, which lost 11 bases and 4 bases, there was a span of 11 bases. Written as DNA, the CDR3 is TGTGCCGGGGGTGGGGCCACCGGGGAGCTGTTTTTT. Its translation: CAGGGATGELFF.